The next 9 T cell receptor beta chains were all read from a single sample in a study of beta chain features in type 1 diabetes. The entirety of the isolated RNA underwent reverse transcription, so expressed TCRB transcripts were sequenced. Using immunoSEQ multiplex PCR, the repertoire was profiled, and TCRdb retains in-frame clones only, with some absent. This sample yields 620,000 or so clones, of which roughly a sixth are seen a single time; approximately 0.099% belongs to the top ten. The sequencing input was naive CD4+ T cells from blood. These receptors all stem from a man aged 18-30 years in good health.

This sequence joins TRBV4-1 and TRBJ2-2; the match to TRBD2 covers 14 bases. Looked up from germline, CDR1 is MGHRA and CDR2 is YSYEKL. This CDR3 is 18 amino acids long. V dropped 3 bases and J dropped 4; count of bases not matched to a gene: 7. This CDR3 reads CASSQSGTSGSFTGELFF. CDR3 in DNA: TGCGCCAGCAGCCAGTCGGGGACTAGCGGGAGTTTCACCGGGGAGCTGTTTTTT.

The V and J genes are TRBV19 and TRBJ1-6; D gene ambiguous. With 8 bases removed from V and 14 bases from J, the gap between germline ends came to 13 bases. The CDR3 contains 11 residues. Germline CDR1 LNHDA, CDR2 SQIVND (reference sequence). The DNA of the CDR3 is TGTGCCAGTGCGACACCTGTATCCCTCCACTTT. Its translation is CASATPVSLHF.

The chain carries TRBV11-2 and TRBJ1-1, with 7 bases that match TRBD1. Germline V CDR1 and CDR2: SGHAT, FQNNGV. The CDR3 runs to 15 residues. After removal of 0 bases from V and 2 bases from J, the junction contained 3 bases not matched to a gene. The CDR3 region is CASSLERQGNTEAFF. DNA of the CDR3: TGTGCCAGCAGCTTAGAGAGACAGGGTAACACTGAAGCTTTCTTT.

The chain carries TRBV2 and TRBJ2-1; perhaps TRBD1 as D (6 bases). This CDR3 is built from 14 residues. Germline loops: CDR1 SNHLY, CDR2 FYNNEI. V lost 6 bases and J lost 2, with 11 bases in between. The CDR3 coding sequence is TGTGCCAGCAGCCGGACAGTTACCTACAATGAGCAGTTCTTC. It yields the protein CASSRTVTYNEQFF.

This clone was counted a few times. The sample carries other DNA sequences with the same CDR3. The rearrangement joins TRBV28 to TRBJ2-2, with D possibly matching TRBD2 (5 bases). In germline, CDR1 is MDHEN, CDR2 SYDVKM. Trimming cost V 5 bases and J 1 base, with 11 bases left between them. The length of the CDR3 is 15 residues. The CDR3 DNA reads TGTGCCAGCAGTCCCCCGGCGGGGAACACCGGGGAGCTGTTTTTT. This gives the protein CASSPPAGNTGELFF.

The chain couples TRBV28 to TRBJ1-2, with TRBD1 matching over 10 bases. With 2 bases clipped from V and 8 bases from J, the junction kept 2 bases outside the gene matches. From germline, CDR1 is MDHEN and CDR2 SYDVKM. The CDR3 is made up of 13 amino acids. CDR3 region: CASSLDRGRGYTF. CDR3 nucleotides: TGTGCCAGCAGTTTAGACAGGGGGCGAGGCTACACCTTC.

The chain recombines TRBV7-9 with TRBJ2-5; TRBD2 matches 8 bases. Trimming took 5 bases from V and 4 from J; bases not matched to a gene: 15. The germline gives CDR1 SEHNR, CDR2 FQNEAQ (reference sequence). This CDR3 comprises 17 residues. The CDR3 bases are TGTGCCAGCAGCCGGGCGGGCGGAGCGGGAGCAGGAGAGACCCAGTACTTC. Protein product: CASSRAGGAGAGETQYF.

In nucleotides, the CDR3 is TGTGCCAGCAGCTTAGGCCAAGGGGTCGTTTCCTACGAGCAGTACTTC. This translates into CASSLGQGVVSYEQYF. The gene calls are TRBV7-2 and TRBJ2-7; D is possibly TRBD1 (5 bases). Between the trimmed V and J ends, which lost 1 base and 1 base, there was a span of 14 bases. The CDR3 runs to 16 residues. Germline V gene data show CDR1 as SGHTA and CDR2 as FQGNSA.

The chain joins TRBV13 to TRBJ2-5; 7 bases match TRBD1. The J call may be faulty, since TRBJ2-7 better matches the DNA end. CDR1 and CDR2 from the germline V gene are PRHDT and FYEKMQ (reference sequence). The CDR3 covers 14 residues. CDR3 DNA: TGTGCCAGCAGCCGCCGGGACAGTCACTACGAGCAGTACTTC. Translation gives CASSRRDSHYEQYF.